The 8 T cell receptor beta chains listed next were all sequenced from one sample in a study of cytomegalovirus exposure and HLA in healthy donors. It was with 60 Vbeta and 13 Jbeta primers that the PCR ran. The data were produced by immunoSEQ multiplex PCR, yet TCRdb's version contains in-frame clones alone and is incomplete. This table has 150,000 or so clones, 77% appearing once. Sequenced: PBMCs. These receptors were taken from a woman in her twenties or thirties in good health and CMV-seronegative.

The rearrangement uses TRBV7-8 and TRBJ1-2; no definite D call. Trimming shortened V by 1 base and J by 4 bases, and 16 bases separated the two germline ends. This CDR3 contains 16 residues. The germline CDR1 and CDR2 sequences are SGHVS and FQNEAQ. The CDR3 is CASSLDMGDYPYGYTF. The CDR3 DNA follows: TGTGCCAGCAGCTTAGATATGGGCGATTACCCCTATGGCTACACCTTC.

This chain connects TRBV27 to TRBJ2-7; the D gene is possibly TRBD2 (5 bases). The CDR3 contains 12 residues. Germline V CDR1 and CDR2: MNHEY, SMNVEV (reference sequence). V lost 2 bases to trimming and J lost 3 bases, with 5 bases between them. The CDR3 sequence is CASSLRGYEQYF. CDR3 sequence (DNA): TGTGCCAGCAGTTTACGGGGCTACGAGCAGTACTTC.

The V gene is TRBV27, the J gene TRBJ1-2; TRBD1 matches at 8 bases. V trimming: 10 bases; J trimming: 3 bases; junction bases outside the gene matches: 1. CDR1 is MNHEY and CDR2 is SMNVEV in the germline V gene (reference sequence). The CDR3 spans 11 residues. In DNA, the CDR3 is TGTGCCACGGGACAGGACTATGGCTACACCTTC. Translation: CATGQDYGYTF.

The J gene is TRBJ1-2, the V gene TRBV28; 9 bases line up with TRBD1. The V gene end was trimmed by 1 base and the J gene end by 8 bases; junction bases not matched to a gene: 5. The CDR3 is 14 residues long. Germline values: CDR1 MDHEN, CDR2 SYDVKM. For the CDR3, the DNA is TGTGCCAGCAGTTTATCAGGGACAGGGTACGGCTACACCTTC. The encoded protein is CASSLSGTGYGYTF.

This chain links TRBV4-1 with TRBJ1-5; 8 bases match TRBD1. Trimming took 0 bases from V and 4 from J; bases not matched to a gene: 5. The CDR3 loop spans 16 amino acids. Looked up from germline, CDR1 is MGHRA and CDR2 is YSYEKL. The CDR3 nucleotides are TGCGCCAGCAGCCAAGAGTCCACAGGGGGGAATCAGCCCCAGCATTTT. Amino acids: CASSQESTGGNQPQHF.

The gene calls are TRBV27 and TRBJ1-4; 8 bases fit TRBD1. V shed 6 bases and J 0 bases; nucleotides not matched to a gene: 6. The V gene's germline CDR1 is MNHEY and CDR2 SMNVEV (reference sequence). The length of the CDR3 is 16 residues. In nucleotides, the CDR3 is TGTGCCAGCAGATCCCAGGGGGCGACAACTAATGAAAAACTGTTTTTT. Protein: CASRSQGATTNEKLFF.

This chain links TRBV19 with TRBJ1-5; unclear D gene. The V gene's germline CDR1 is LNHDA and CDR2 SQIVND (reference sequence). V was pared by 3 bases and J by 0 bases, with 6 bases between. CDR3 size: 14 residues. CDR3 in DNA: TGTGCCAGTAGTATGAGGTATAGCAATCAGCCCCAGCATTTT. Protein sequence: CASSMRYSNQPQHF.

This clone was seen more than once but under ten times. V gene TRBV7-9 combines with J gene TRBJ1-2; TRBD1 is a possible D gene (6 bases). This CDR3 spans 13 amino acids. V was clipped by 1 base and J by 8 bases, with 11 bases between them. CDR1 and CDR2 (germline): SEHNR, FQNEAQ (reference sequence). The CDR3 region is CASSLGGGKGYTF. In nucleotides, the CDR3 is TGTGCCAGCAGCTTAGGTGGGGGCAAAGGCTACACCTTC. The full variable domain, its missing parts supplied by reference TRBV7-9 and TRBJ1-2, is DTGVSQNPRHKITKRGQNVTFRCDPISEHNRLYWYRQTLGQGPEFLTYFQNEAQLEKSRLLSDRFSAERPKGSFSTLEIQRTEQGDSAMYLCASSLGGGKGYTFGSGTRLTVV.